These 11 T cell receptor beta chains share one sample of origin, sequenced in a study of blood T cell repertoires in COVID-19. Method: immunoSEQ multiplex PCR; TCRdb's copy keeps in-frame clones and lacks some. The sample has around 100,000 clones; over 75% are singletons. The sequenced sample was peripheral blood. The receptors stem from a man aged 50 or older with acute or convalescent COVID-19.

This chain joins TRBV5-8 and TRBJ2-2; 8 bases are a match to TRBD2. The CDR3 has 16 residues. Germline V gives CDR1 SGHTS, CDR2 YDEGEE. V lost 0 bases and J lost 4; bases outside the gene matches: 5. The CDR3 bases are TGTGCCAGCAGCTTGGCGGGGACTAGTGTCACCGGGGAGCTGTTTTTT. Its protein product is CASSLAGTSVTGELFF.

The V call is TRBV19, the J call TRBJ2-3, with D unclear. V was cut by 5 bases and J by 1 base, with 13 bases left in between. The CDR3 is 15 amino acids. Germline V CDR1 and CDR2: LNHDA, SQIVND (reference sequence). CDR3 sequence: CASSYIKERTDTQYF. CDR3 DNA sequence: TGTGCCAGTAGTTATATTAAGGAGCGCACAGATACGCAGTATTTT.

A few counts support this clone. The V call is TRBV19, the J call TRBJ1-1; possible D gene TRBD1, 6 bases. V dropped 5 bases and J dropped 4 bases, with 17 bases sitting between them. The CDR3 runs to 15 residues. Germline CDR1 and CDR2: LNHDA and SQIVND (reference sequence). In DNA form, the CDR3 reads TGTGCCAGTAGTTCCCCTCAGGGGTCGAGCACTGAAGCTTTCTTT. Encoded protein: CASSSPQGSSTEAFF.

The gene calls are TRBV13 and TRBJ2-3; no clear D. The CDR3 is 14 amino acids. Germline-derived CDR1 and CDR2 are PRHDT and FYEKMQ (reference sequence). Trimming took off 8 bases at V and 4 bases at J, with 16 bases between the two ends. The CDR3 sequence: CASVAMGAADTQYF. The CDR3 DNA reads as TGTGCCAGCGTGGCTATGGGCGCCGCAGATACGCAGTATTTT. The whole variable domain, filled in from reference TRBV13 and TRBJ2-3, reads AAGVIQSPRHLIKEKRETATLKCYPIPRHDTVYWYQQGPGQDPQFLISFYEKMQSDKGSIPDRFSAQQFSDYHSELNMSSLELGDSALYFCASVAMGAADTQYFGPGTRLTVL.

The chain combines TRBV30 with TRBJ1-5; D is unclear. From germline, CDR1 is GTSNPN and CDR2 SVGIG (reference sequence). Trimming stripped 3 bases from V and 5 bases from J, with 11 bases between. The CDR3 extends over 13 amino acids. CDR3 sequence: CAWRKGGDQPQHF. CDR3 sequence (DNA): TGTGCCTGGAGGAAGGGAGGCGATCAGCCCCAGCATTTT.

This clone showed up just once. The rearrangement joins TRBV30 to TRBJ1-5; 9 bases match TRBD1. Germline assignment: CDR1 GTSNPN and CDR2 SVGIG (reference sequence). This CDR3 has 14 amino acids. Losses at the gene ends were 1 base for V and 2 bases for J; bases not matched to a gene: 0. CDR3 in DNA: TGTGCCTGGAGTGGGACAGGGGGCAATCAGCCCCAGCATTTT. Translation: CAWSGTGGNQPQHF.

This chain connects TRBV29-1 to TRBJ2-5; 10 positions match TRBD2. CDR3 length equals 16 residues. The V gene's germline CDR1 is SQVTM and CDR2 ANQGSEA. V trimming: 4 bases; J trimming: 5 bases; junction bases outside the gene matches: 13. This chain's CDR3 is CSVGGGSGRSGETQYF. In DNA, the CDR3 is TGCAGCGTTGGGGGTGGTAGCGGGAGGTCGGGGGAGACCCAGTACTTC.

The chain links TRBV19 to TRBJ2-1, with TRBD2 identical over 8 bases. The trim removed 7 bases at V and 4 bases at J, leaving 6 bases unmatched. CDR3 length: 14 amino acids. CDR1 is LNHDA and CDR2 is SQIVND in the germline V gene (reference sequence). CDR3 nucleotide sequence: TGTGCCAGTAATGCGGGAGGATCTTACAATGAGCAGTTCTTC. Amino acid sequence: CASNAGGSYNEQFF.

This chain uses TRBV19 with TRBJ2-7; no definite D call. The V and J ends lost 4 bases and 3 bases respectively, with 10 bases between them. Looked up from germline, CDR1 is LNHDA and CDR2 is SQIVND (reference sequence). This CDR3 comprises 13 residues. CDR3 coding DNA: TGTGCCAGTAGTAGCGGAGCGTTCTACGAGCAGTACTTC. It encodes CASSSGAFYEQYF.

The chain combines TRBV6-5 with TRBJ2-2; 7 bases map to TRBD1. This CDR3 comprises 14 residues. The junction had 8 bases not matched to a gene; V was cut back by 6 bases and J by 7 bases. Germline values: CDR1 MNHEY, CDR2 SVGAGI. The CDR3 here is CASSENRGGGELFF. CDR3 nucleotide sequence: TGTGCCAGCAGCGAGAACAGGGGCGGCGGGGAGCTGTTTTTT.

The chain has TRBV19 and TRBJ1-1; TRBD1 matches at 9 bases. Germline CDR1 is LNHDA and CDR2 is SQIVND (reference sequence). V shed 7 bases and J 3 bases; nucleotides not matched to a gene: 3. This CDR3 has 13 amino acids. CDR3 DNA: TGTGCCAGTACTCGGACAGGGGACACTGAAGCTTTCTTT. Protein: CASTRTGDTEAFF.